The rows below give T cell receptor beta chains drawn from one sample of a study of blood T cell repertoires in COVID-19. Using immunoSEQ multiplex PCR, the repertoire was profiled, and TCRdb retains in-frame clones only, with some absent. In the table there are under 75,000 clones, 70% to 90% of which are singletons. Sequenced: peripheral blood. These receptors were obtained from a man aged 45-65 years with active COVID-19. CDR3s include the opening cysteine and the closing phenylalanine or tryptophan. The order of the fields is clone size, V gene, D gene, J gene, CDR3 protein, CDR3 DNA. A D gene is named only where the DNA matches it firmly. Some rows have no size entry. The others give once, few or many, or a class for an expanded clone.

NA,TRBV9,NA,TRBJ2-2,CASQWSGGTGELFF,TGTGCCAGCCAGTGGAGTGGTGGTACCGGGGAGCTGTTTTTT
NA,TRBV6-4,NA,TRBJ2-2,CASSDSEGATGELFF,TGTGCCAGCAGTGACTCGGAGGGGGCTACCGGGGAGCTGTTTTTT
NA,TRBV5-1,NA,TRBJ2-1,CASSLDSRYNEQFF,TGCGCCAGCAGCTTGGACAGCAGATACAATGAGCAGTTCTTC
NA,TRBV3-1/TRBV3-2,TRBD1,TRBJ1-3,CASSPPGQSSGNTIYF,TGTGCCAGCAGCCCCCCGGGACAGAGCTCTGGAAACACCATATATTTT
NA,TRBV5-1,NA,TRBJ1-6,CASSLDSSYNSPLHF,TGCGCCAGCAGCTTGGACAGCTCCTATAATTCACCCCTCCACTTT
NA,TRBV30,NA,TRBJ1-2,CAWSTGGTFSNYGYTF,TGTGCCTGGAGTACTGGGGGCACTTTCTCTAACTATGGCTACACCTTC
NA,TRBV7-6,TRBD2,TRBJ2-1,CASSLVIAGLGNEQFF,TGTGCCAGCAGCTTAGTAATTGCGGGACTAGGGAATGAGCAGTTCTTC
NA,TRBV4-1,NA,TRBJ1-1,CASSQVGQKNTEAFF,TGCGCCAGCAGCCAAGTCGGACAGAAAAACACTGAAGCTTTCTTT
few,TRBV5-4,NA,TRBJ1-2,CASSLLGGRGSRTYGYTF,TGTGCCAGCAGCTTGCTGGGGGGGCGTGGGTCCCGAACCTATGGCTACACCTTC
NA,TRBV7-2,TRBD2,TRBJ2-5,CASSRGLAGVMQTQYF,TGTGCCAGCAGCCGGGGACTAGCGGGGGTGATGCAGACCCAGTACTTC
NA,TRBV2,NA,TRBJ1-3,CASSLDSLYSGNTIYF,TGTGCCAGCAGCCTCGACAGTCTCTACTCTGGAAACACCATATATTTT
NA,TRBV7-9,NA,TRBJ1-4,CASSSDGGREKLFF,TGTGCCAGCAGCTCGGACGGGGGTCGGGAAAAACTGTTTTTT
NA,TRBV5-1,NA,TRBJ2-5,CASSFLEGLPWETQYF,TGCGCCAGCAGCTTCTTGGAGGGACTGCCGTGGGAGACCCAGTACTTC
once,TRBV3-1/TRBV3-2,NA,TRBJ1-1,CASSRPGDGAFF,TGTGCCAGCAGCCGACCGGGAGATGGTGCTTTCTTT
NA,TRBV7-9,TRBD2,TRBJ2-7,CASSLGLAGYEQYF,TGTGCCAGCAGCTTAGGACTAGCGGGCTACGAGCAGTACTTC
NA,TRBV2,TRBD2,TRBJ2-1,CASQGGLAGVYEQFF,TGTGCCAGTCAAGGTGGACTAGCGGGGGTGTATGAGCAGTTCTTC